This TCR beta chain was sequenced for a study of cytomegalovirus exposure and HLA in healthy donors. The CDR3 has 14 residues. V lost 8 bases to trimming and J lost 3 bases, with 16 bases between them. Germline CDR1 and CDR2: MNHEY and SMNVEV (reference sequence). To note about this clone: Its antigen is not known.

Regarding the study as a whole: Apart from CMV serostatus, no immune exposure information was available. Sequence variants that were highly shared formed a cluster that was likely a sequencing artifact. Being indistinguishable, some V segments were excluded, TRBV6-2 and TRBV6-3 among them.

60 Vbeta and 13 Jbeta primers were used in PCR. In the study's own analysis: Some 11 million of the roughly 80 million unique TCR beta chains counted in a later analysis were shared. Only in-frame clones appear in the TCRdb table, and some are missing; sequencing was by immunoSEQ multiplex PCR. For V, J and clone size, that table is used; D and trimming come from the DNA. The table shows about 120,000 clones, with roughly three quarters occurring only once. This receptor was taken from a young man in good health and CMV-seropositive. The sequenced sample was PBMCs. The chain recombines TRBV27 with TRBJ1-2, with unresolved D. For the CDR3, the DNA is TGTGCCAGCCAACGAGCCGGCGGGGACTATGGCTACACCTTC. Its translation is CASQRAGGDYGYTF.